This TCR beta chain was recorded in a study of T-cell reconstitution after alpha-beta-depleted transplantation in children (TCRdb year 2016). Regarding the complete study: Using TCR repertoire profiling, the study followed T-cell immune reconstitution in a quantitative way in children after TCRalphabeta/CD19-depleted allogeneic hematopoietic cell transplantation.

This sample's treatment or condition label indicates: allogeneic hematopoietic cell transplantation with graft depleted of TCRalphabeta T cells and CD19 B cells. The children who served as transplant recipients had been given grafts of TCRalphabeta/CD19-depleted allogeneic hematopoietic cells. There are 16 amino acids in the CDR3, from cysteine to phenylalanine inclusive. Only the CDR3 DNA stays, 48 bases, in frame from base 1. The germline V end is reduced by 5 bases and the J end by 6 bases; junction bases left unmatched: 10. CDR1 and CDR2 are drawn from the germline V gene: SQVTM, ANQGSEA. What the research found in general, with its limitations: In some patients, high TCRbeta diversity at day 60 was attributed to recipient T cells and intrathymic progenitors that had survived conditioning. The frequencies of hyperexpanded clones fell over the following months, and after one year, T-cell counts and TCRbeta diversity were mostly attributed to newly produced T cells. Apparently early alphabetaT-cell count recovery about two months after transplant reportedly relied on only several hundred rapidly expanded clones derived from non-depleted graft cells.

As regards this clonotype: This clone's antigen is unknown. No base quality information exists; no much larger clone differs at one position.

Libraries were prepared through PCR. For sequencing, an Illumina HiSeq 2500 was employed. TCR libraries were prepared with molecular barcoding, using unique molecular identifiers to normalize TCRbeta repertoire quantification. TCRdb took the public reads, trimmed them with fastp at Q25, ran MiXCR for clone calling and kept in-frame beta chains. Under each unique CDR3 protein, matching rows form one entry showing the most common genes and DNA. Present in this sample are a few hundred thousand distinct CDR3 sequences, 25% to 30% of which were seen just once. The ten largest make up 35% to 40% of the sample.

This clonotype originated in a boy younger than two with Wiskott-Aldrich syndrome, due to receive a stem cell transplant. The chain is made from TRBV29-1 and TRBJ2-1, with 13 bases aligning to TRBD2. This specimen was PBMCs, taken before TCRalphabeta/CD19-depleted stem cell transplant. In nucleotides, the sequence is TGCAGCGTTCAGGGATCCCGACTAGCGGGAGGCAATGAGCAGTTCTTC. It translates to CSVQGSRLAGGNEQFF.